The 20 T cell receptor beta chains in this list originate from one sample, sequenced in a study of blood T cell repertoires in COVID-19. Clones were sequenced by immunoSEQ multiplex PCR, and TCRdb holds only the in-frame ones, with some missing. The top ten clones hold about 2.2% of a sample with 250,000 to 350,000 clones, about 90% of them seen once. Sequenced material: peripheral blood. These receptors all come from a woman younger than 45 who had recovered from COVID-19.

CDR3 nucleotide sequence: TGCGCCAGCAGCTTGGACCTAGCGGAGACCCAGTACTTC. This encodes CASSLDLAETQYF. V gene TRBV5-1 combines with J gene TRBJ2-5; TRBD2 might be the D (6 bases). Looked up from germline, CDR1 is SGHRS and CDR2 is YFSETQ. V gave up 0 bases and J gave up 5 bases, with 8 bases separating them. This CDR3 is 13 amino acids long.

The CDR3 spells CASSTGQGNEKLFF. The CDR3 DNA reads TGTGCCAGCAGCACGGGACAGGGGAATGAAAAACTGTTTTTT. The chain uses TRBV7-9 and TRBJ1-4; 10 bases align to TRBD1. This CDR3 is built from 14 residues. Germline CDR1 reads SEHNR; CDR2 reads FQNEAQ (reference sequence). After removal of 5 bases from V and 5 bases from J, the junction contained 2 bases not matched to a gene.

The chain employs TRBV7-3 and TRBJ2-5, with 7 bases lining up with TRBD2. Losses at the gene ends were 4 bases for V and 7 bases for J; bases not matched to a gene: 6. The germline V gene has CDR1 SGHTA and CDR2 FQGTGA. This CDR3 region has 13 residues. The CDR3 here is CASSSIGGGTQYF. The CDR3 nucleotides are TGTGCCAGCAGCTCCATAGGCGGGGGGACCCAGTACTTC.

The rearrangement joins TRBV7-2 to TRBJ1-1, with D unresolved. There are 12 residues in the CDR3. Germline CDR1 is SGHTA and CDR2 is FQGNSA. The V end lost 1 base, the J end lost 7 bases, and 7 bases lay between the germline ends. The CDR3 loop reads CASSLVAGEAFF. In DNA, the CDR3 is TGTGCCAGCAGCTTAGTCGCGGGTGAAGCTTTCTTT.

DNA for the CDR3: TGTGCCAGCAGTCCAAGGGGACTAGCGGGGGGGCCGGGAAATGAGCAGTTCTTC. Translated, it gives CASSPRGLAGGPGNEQFF. V usage is TRBV28 and J usage is TRBJ2-1, with 16 positions matching TRBD2. Germline CDR1 reads MDHEN; CDR2 reads SYDVKM. This CDR3 region has 18 residues. Losses at the gene ends were 5 bases for V and 7 bases for J; bases not matched to a gene: 11.

In nucleotides, the CDR3 is TGCGCCAGCAGCCACTCTCGGCCGAGCGGGAAGGGTCCGGGCACAGATACGCAGTATTTT. It translates to CASSHSRPSGKGPGTDTQYF. The chain uses TRBV4-1 and TRBJ2-3; 7 nucleotides match TRBD2. This CDR3 is 20 amino acids long. J gave up 1 base and V 3 bases, and 19 bases lay outside the gene matches. CDR1 is MGHRA, CDR2 YSYEKL, per germline.

The chain joins TRBV11-2 to TRBJ2-3, with 8 bases that match TRBD2. V gave up 4 bases and J gave up 7 bases; unmatched junction bases: 4. CDR3 size: 13 residues. Per the germline V gene, CDR1 is SGHAT and CDR2 is FQNNGV. In nucleotides, the CDR3 is TGTGCCAGCAGCTACGGGGGGGCGAATACGCAGTATTTT. Its translation is CASSYGGANTQYF.

This chain links TRBV5-4 with TRBJ2-2, with 7 bases aligning to TRBD2. The CDR3 totals 16 residues. The junction had 7 bases not matched to a gene; V was cut back by 4 bases and J by 1 base. CDR1 and CDR2 (germline): SGHNT, YYREEE (reference sequence). The CDR3 loop reads CASSPQAGMNTGELFF. CDR3 DNA: TGTGCCAGCAGCCCACAAGCGGGGATGAACACCGGGGAGCTGTTTTTT.

The chain employs TRBV27 and TRBJ2-2, with D maybe TRBD1 (6 bases). V lost 0 bases and J 3 bases, leaving 11 bases between the germline ends. CDR3 length equals 16 residues. Germline CDR1 is MNHEY and CDR2 is SMNVEV (reference sequence). Written as DNA, the CDR3 is TGTGCCAGCAGTTTATCAGGACAGCTTTACACCGGGGAGCTGTTTTTT. Protein product: CASSLSGQLYTGELFF.

This clone was detected only once. This chain joins TRBV29-1 and TRBJ2-7; a possible D gene is TRBD1 (6 bases). The CDR3 consists of 10 residues. Germline CDR1 reads SQVTM; CDR2 reads ANQGSEA. V dropped 5 bases and J dropped 7 bases, with 9 bases sitting between them. The CDR3 loop is CSVKGEEQYF. The CDR3 region has the DNA TGCAGCGTTAAGGGGGAAGAGCAGTACTTC.

This chain connects TRBV5-8 to TRBJ1-4, with 7 positions matching TRBD1. The CDR3 extends over 16 amino acids. Per the germline V gene, CDR1 is SGHTS and CDR2 is YDEGEE. V shed 5 bases, J shed 3 bases, and the junction held 10 bases outside the gene matches. In DNA form, the CDR3 reads TGTGCCAGCAGTTATGGACAGGCCCCGGCTAATGAAAAACTGTTTTTT. Protein: CASSYGQAPANEKLFF. Using reference TRBV5-8 and TRBJ1-4 for the parts outside the CDR3, the full variable domain is EAGVTQSPTHLIKTRGQQATLRCSPISGHTSVYWYQQALGLGLQFLLWYDEGEERNRGNFPPRFSGRQFPNYSSELNVNALELEDSALYLCASSYGQAPANEKLFFGSGTQLSVL.

The V gene is TRBV7-2, the J gene TRBJ2-7; D possibly corresponds to TRBD1 (6 bases). The CDR3 is 13 amino acids. Trimming cost V 8 bases and J 0 bases, with 11 bases left between them. Looked up from germline, CDR1 is SGHTA and CDR2 is FQGNSA. The CDR3 here is CASGDRTSYEQYF. The CDR3 nucleotides are TGTGCCAGCGGTGACAGGACCTCCTACGAGCAGTACTTC.

J is TRBJ2-1 and V is TRBV4-3; D not certain. V lost 0 bases and J 8 bases, leaving 5 bases between the germline ends. This CDR3 has 12 amino acids. In germline, CDR1 is LGHNA, CDR2 YSLEER. CDR3 in DNA: TGCGCCAGCAGCCAAGATTGGCATGAGCAGTTCTTC. Translated: CASSQDWHEQFF.

V usage is TRBV9 and J usage is TRBJ2-2; D might be TRBD2 (5 bases). This CDR3 contains 18 residues. Trimming removed 5 bases at V and 5 bases at J, with 25 bases between. Germline V gene lookup returns CDR1 SGDLS and CDR2 YYNGEE. CDR3 DNA sequence: TGTGCCAGCAGTGCTAGTGTGGGAGCCGGCCACATGACCGGGGAGCTGTTTTTT. It translates to CASSASVGAGHMTGELFF.

The rearrangement joins TRBV11-2 to TRBJ2-2, with D possibly matching TRBD2 (6 bases). Germline CDR1 and CDR2: SGHAT and FQNNGV. The CDR3 has 16 residues. Trimming stripped 5 bases from V and 0 bases from J, with 13 bases between. CDR3 sequence (DNA): TGTGCCAGCAGCCCCGGGGGAACCCCGAACACCGGGGAGCTGTTTTTT. As protein: CASSPGGTPNTGELFF.

The V gene is TRBV12-3 or TRBV12-4, the J gene TRBJ1-2, with a possible D match to TRBD1 (5 bases). This CDR3 is 13 amino acids long. V lost 6 bases, J lost 3 bases, and 11 bases lay in between. The CDR3 region has the DNA TGTGCCAGCAGCCTCGGGGGGGACTATGGCTACACCTTC. Its translation is CASSLGGDYGYTF.

V is TRBV7-2 and J is TRBJ2-7, with a tentative D call TRBD1 (5 bases). Deletions cut 4 bases from V and 5 bases from J, with 15 bases between. The CDR3 sequence is 14 residues long. Germline CDR1 reads SGHTA; CDR2 reads FQGNSA. CDR3 loop: CASSYPKGPDEQYF. In DNA, the CDR3 is TGTGCCAGCAGCTATCCGAAGGGGCCTGACGAGCAGTACTTC. Filled out from reference TRBV7-2 and TRBJ2-7, the complete variable domain reads GAGVSQSPSNKVTEKGKDVELRCDPISGHTALYWYRQSLGQGLEFLIYFQGNSAPDKSGLPSDRFSAERTGGSVSTLTIQRTQQEDSAVYLCASSYPKGPDEQYFGPGTRLTVT.

The chain carries TRBV4-1 and TRBJ1-1; 7 bases line up with TRBD1. From germline, CDR1 is MGHRA and CDR2 YSYEKL. The J segment lost 3 bases and the V segment lost 0 bases, leaving 4 bases of the junction unmatched. CDR3 length: 15 amino acids. The CDR3 DNA reads TGCGCCAGCAGCCAAGATACAGGGGCGGACACTGAAGCTTTCTTT. This translates into CASSQDTGADTEAFF.

The genes are TRBV27 and TRBJ2-4; 10 bases line up with TRBD2. Germline lookup yields CDR1 MNHEY and CDR2 SMNVEV (reference sequence). The V gene end was trimmed by 5 bases and the J gene end by 8 bases; junction bases not matched to a gene: 6. This CDR3 has 14 residues. CDR3 sequence (DNA): TGTGCCAGCAGTAGAGCGGGGGGGCCCTACATTCAGTACTTC. This translates into CASSRAGGPYIQYF.

In regard to this clone: The sample has other DNA sequences that encode this CDR3 too. The genes are TRBV2 and TRBJ2-5; a possible D gene is TRBD2 (6 bases). The germline V gene encodes CDR1 SNHLY and CDR2 FYNNEI. Trimming took 3 bases from V and 8 from J, leaving 7 bases between them. CDR3 length: 11 residues. The CDR3 region is CASSEGGTQYF. The DNA for the CDR3 is TGTGCCAGCAGTGAGGGGGGAACCCAGTACTTC.